The 20 T cell receptor beta chains given below trace back to one sample, sequenced in a study of cytomegalovirus exposure and HLA in healthy donors. PCR amplification relied on 60 Vbeta primers (plus 13 Jbeta primers). TCRdb keeps only in-frame clones here, not all; method: immunoSEQ multiplex PCR. The sample holds around 300,000 clones, about 75% seen once. Specimen: PBMCs. The source is a female donor in good health and CMV-seronegative.

This clone has only one observation. The V gene is TRBV29-1, the J gene TRBJ2-5; 12 nucleotides align to TRBD1. The J call may be faulty, since TRBJ2-7 better matches the DNA end. The CDR3 is 13 residues long. Germline V CDR1 and CDR2: SQVTM, ANQGSEA. The CDR3 region has the DNA TGCAGCGCAGGGACAGGGGGCCCGGGCGAGCAGTACTTC. Encoded protein: CSAGTGGPGEQYF.

Here the CDR3 DNA reads TGTGCCACCAGCAGAGGCGGGGGGCCTCTTGGAGCTTTCTTT. Protein product: CATSRGGGPLGAFF. V usage is TRBV15 and J usage is TRBJ1-1; the D gene is possibly TRBD1 (6 bases). V lost 1 base to trimming and J lost 10 bases, with 16 bases between them. There are 14 residues in the CDR3. Germline-derived CDR1 and CDR2 are LNHNV and YYDKDF (reference sequence). Filled out from reference TRBV15 and TRBJ1-1, the complete variable domain reads DAMVIQNPRYQVTQFGKPVTLSCSQTLNHNVMYWYQQKSSQAPKLLFHYYDKDFNNEADTPDNFQSRRPNTSFCFLDIRSPGLGDTAMYLCATSRGGGPLGAFFGQGTRLTVV.

The chain links TRBV23-1 to TRBJ1-1; the match to TRBD1 covers 9 bases. TRBV23-1 is marked as an open reading frame, function uncertain. The CDR3 extends over 15 amino acids. The V gene end was trimmed by 0 bases and the J gene end by 4 bases; junction bases not matched to a gene: 3. The CDR3 sequence is CASSQSGTGCTEAFF. DNA for the CDR3: TGCGCCAGCAGTCAATCGGGGACAGGGTGCACTGAAGCTTTCTTT.

This clone was observed a few times. This sequence joins TRBV6-5 and TRBJ1-2; D is unresolved. The germline CDR1 and CDR2 sequences are MNHEY and SVGAGI. Trimming shortened V by 6 bases and J by 8 bases, and 13 bases separated the two germline ends. The CDR3 spans 12 residues. The CDR3 reads CASRSAAGGYTF. CDR3 sequence (DNA): TGTGCCAGCAGATCGGCCGCCGGGGGCTACACCTTC.

The rearrangement links TRBV19 to TRBJ1-1; possible D gene TRBD1, 5 bases. Per germline, CDR1 LNHDA and CDR2 SQIVND (reference sequence). With 5 bases removed from V and 0 bases from J, the gap between germline ends came to 7 bases. The CDR3 has 13 amino acids. The chain's CDR3 is CASSQGVNTEAFF. In nucleotides, the CDR3 is TGTGCCAGTAGTCAGGGTGTGAACACTGAAGCTTTCTTT.

V usage is TRBV6-5 and J usage is TRBJ2-3; 12 nucleotides align to TRBD2. The CDR3 spans 15 residues. Germline CDR1 is MNHEY and CDR2 is SVGAGI. V lost 4 bases and J lost 6; bases outside the gene matches: 5. CDR3 DNA: TGTGCCAGCAGTTTCGGACTAGCGGGAAAGGATACGCAGTATTTT. It codes for CASSFGLAGKDTQYF.

The CDR3 nucleotides read TGTGCCAGCAGTTCAAGAAGGGGACAGGGGCCGAGAAGGACAGATACGCAGTATTTT. It specifies CASSSRRGQGPRRTDTQYF. V gene TRBV27 combines with J gene TRBJ2-3, with TRBD1 matching over 10 bases. The ends lost 4 bases at V and 3 bases at J; junction bases unmatched: 16. The germline gives CDR1 MNHEY, CDR2 SMNVEV (reference sequence). This CDR3 is built from 19 residues.

CDR3 bases: TGTGCCAGCAGTTTAGGTGGGACTAAGACGCAGTATTTT. Its translation: CASSLGGTKTQYF. The chain links TRBV27 to TRBJ2-3, with 7 positions matching TRBD2. The CDR3 is made up of 13 amino acids. V was clipped by 2 bases and J by 9 bases; unmatched bases: 5. CDR1 MNHEY and CDR2 SMNVEV come from the germline V gene (reference sequence).

The gene calls are TRBV4-1 and TRBJ2-1, with D tentatively TRBD2 (5 bases). CDR1 and CDR2 from the germline V gene are MGHRA and YSYEKL. This CDR3 spans 15 amino acids. V dropped 0 bases and J dropped 0 bases, with 6 bases sitting between them. The CDR3 reads CASSQEGSSYNEQFF. The CDR3 DNA reads TGCGCCAGCAGCCAAGAGGGGAGCTCCTACAATGAGCAGTTCTTC.

The count of this clone is one. The CDR3 sequence is CASSPTGNEQFF. CDR3 coding DNA: TGTGCCAGCAGCCCCACCGGCAATGAGCAGTTCTTC. The chain employs TRBV5-6 and TRBJ2-1; no clear D. The germline V gene has CDR1 SGHDT and CDR2 YYEEEE. This CDR3 contains 12 residues. The V gene lost 4 bases and the J gene lost 6 bases, with 8 bases spanning the gap. Variable domain in full (rest from reference TRBV5-6 and TRBJ2-1): DAGVTQSPTHLIKTRGQQVTLRCSPKSGHDTVSWYQQALGQGPQFIFQYYEEEERQRGNFPDRFSGHQFPNYSSELNVNALLLGDSALYLCASSPTGNEQFFGPGTRLTVL.

The chain is built from TRBV27 and TRBJ2-1, with unresolved D. The germline V gene encodes CDR1 MNHEY and CDR2 SMNVEV (reference sequence). The CDR3 length is 13 residues. The V and J ends lost 5 bases and 6 bases respectively, with 11 bases between them. Here the CDR3 DNA reads TGTGCCAGCAGTCCCCTGGCCCCCAATGAGCAGTTCTTC. Its protein is CASSPLAPNEQFF.

This clone was counted a few times. This rearrangement joins TRBV27 to TRBJ1-1; TRBD1 matches at 8 bases. The CDR3 spans 13 residues. CDR1 is MNHEY, CDR2 SMNVEV, per germline (reference sequence). V lost 5 bases and J lost 8; bases outside the gene matches: 7. This CDR3 reads CASSGRDRQEAFF. CDR3 nucleotides: TGTGCCAGCAGTGGCCGGGACAGGCAAGAAGCTTTCTTT.

CDR3 sequence: CASSPSGLDQPQHF. The CDR3, as DNA: TGTGCCAGCTCACCATCGGGGTTAGACCAGCCCCAGCATTTT. The J gene is TRBJ1-5, the V gene TRBV18; D unresolved. The CDR3 is made up of 14 amino acids. Trimming removed 2 bases at V and 7 bases at J, with 12 bases between. Germline V gene data show CDR1 as KGHSH and CDR2 as LQKENI.

This clone showed up just a few times. The V and J genes are TRBV11-2 and TRBJ1-1; D remains ambiguous. The germline V gene has CDR1 SGHAT and CDR2 FQNNGV. The CDR3 has 13 residues. The germline V and J ends were trimmed by 2 bases and 1 base, with 5 bases remaining between them. The CDR3 region has the DNA TGTGCCAGCAGCTTATTCCAGAACACTGAAGCTTTCTTT. Residues: CASSLFQNTEAFF. The complete variable domain, with remaining parts taken from reference TRBV11-2 and TRBJ1-1, reads EAGVAQSPRYKIIEKRQSVAFWCNPISGHATLYWYQQILGQGPKLLIQFQNNGVVDDSQLPKDRFSAERLKGVDSTLKIQPAKLEDSAVYLCASSLFQNTEAFFGQGTRLTVV.

This sequence joins TRBV6-6 and TRBJ2-5, with 7 bases matching TRBD1. CDR1 is MNHNY and CDR2 is SVGAGI in the germline V gene (reference sequence). The CDR3 contains 15 residues. The V gene end was trimmed by 3 bases and the J gene end by 1 base; junction bases not matched to a gene: 5. DNA for the CDR3: TGTGCCAGCAGTTATTCGGACAGGATCCAAGAGACCCAGTACTTC. This sequence encodes CASSYSDRIQETQYF.

The chain employs TRBV6-6 and TRBJ2-7; TRBD2 matches at 7 bases. CDR3 length: 15 amino acids. Germline CDR1 MNHNY, CDR2 SVGAGI (reference sequence). After removal of 1 base from V and 0 bases from J, the junction contained 3 bases not matched to a gene. The CDR3 region is CASSYWGGSSYEQYF. CDR3 coding DNA: TGTGCCAGCAGTTACTGGGGGGGGAGCTCCTACGAGCAGTACTTC.

This chain links TRBV6-5 with TRBJ2-3; 7 nucleotides align to TRBD2. V was pared by 6 bases and J by 1 base, with 4 bases of the junction left unmatched. The CDR3 runs 14 residues. The germline gives CDR1 MNHEY, CDR2 SVGAGI. For the CDR3, the DNA is TGTGCCAGCAGCGCGGGAGACCGCACAGATACGCAGTATTTT. The encoded protein is CASSAGDRTDTQYF.

This clone has a handful of counts. V gene TRBV5-1 combines with J gene TRBJ2-6, with D possibly TRBD1 on 6 matching bases. Trimming cost V 3 bases and J 1 base, with 23 bases left between them. This CDR3 has 20 amino acids. CDR1 is SGHRS and CDR2 is YFSETQ in the germline V gene. This CDR3 reads CASSSIGYPGTTSGANVLTF. DNA of the CDR3: TGCGCCAGCAGCTCTATAGGATACCCCGGGACAACTTCTGGGGCCAACGTCCTGACTTTC.

This chain links TRBV14 with TRBJ2-2; TRBD2 aligns across 9 bases. V lost 4 bases, J lost 4 bases, and 7 bases stayed unmatched. The CDR3 extends over 16 amino acids. From germline, CDR1 is SGHDN and CDR2 FVKESK. The CDR3 region is CASSRWTSVSTGELFF. The CDR3 nucleotides are TGTGCCAGCAGCCGATGGACTAGCGTATCCACCGGGGAGCTGTTTTTT.

The chain combines TRBV11-2 with TRBJ2-2, with 10 bases matching TRBD1. CDR3 length equals 19 residues. Trimming cost V 2 bases and J 6 bases; bases outside gene matches: 15. Looked up from germline, CDR1 is SGHAT and CDR2 is FQNNGV. The CDR3 nucleotides are TGTGCCAGCAGCTTATCCTACCGGAGAGAGACAGGGGGCGCCGGGGAGCTGTTTTTT. Protein sequence: CASSLSYRRETGGAGELFF.